These 28 T cell receptor beta chains were sequenced from one sample in a study of Graves' ophthalmopathy and Graves' hyperthyroidism. The authors amplified TCR beta CDR3 regions, and they did so from RNA transcripts for repertoire sequencing. Second-round multiplex PCR came after a first-round RT-PCR that employed HTBI primers. TCRdb itself ran the multiplex PCR reads through MiXCR, one entry per CDR3 protein. The sample yields over a million distinct CDR3 sequences, about two fifths seen once. The sample consisted of peripheral blood or thyroid tissue (not recorded which). All receptors derive from an adult man with Graves' hyperthyroidism.

Ten or more counts support this clonotype. The V gene is TRBV7-9, the J gene TRBJ1-3; D is perhaps TRBD1 (5 bases). Trimming stripped 3 bases from V and 2 bases from J, with 11 bases between. Germline V gene lookup returns CDR1 SEHNR and CDR2 FQNEAQ (reference sequence). This CDR3 spans 15 amino acids. CDR3 nucleotides: TGTGCCAGCAGCTTCGAGGGGTCGGCTGGAAACACCATATATTTT. Its translation is CASSFEGSAGNTIYF.

This clonotype is a singleton in its sample. A much larger clone is a single base away; this may be a read error. The genes are TRBV7-2 and TRBJ2-7; the D gene is possibly TRBD1 (6 bases). The germline V gene has CDR1 SGHTA and CDR2 FQGNSA. The CDR3 has 15 amino acids. Trimming left V 3 bases short and J 0 bases short, with 12 bases between. In DNA, the CDR3 is TGTGCCAGCAGCTTCGACAGGCAGAGCTCCTACGAGCAGTACTTC. It codes for CASSFDRQSSYEQYF.

This clonotype came up many times. The CDR3 loop is CASSIHDNYGYTF. CDR3 DNA: TGTGCCAGTAGTATCCACGATAACTATGGCTACACCTTC. The chain uses TRBV19 and TRBJ1-2, with no clear D. CDR3 size: 13 residues. V lost 3 bases and J lost 1, with 6 bases in between. CDR1 and CDR2 (germline): LNHDA, SQIVND (reference sequence).

This clonotype has just a few counts. The rearrangement links TRBV6-5 to TRBJ2-7, with 12 positions matching TRBD2. Per the germline V gene, CDR1 is MNHEY and CDR2 is SVGAGI. The CDR3 extends over 16 amino acids. V was clipped by 8 bases and J by 6 bases; unmatched bases: 14. CDR3 amino acids: CASGTSGRTAHLEQYF. DNA of the CDR3: TGTGCCAGCGGCACTAGCGGGAGGACCGCCCATCTCGAGCAGTACTTC.

At least ten counts were recorded for this clonotype. This rearrangement joins TRBV7-9 to TRBJ2-7; 7 bases fit TRBD1. This CDR3 is built from 14 residues. In germline, CDR1 is SEHNR, CDR2 FQNEAQ (reference sequence). J gave up 3 bases and V 6 bases, and 8 bases lay outside the gene matches. CDR3 nucleotides: TGTGCCAGCAGGGGTACAGGGGCCCTCTACGAGCAGTACTTC. It specifies CASRGTGALYEQYF.

This clonotype was counted once. V is TRBV5-1 and J is TRBJ1-4, with D maybe TRBD1 (5 bases). Germline V lookup: CDR1 SGHRS, CDR2 YFSETQ. CDR3 length: 14 residues. Between the trimmed V and J ends, which lost 4 bases and 8 bases, there was a span of 15 bases. CDR3 DNA: TGCGCCAGCAGCCCCGGGACCCGAGGCGAAAAACTGTTTTTT. Translated: CASSPGTRGEKLFF.

This clonotype was observed a single time. This chain uses TRBV2 with TRBJ2-7; 7 bases match TRBD1. Germline CDR1 SNHLY, CDR2 FYNNEI. V dropped 1 base and J dropped 5; count of bases not matched to a gene: 5. The CDR3 spans 14 residues. The CDR3 region has the DNA TGTGCCAGCAGTGAAGAGAGACAGGGTAACGAGCAGTACTTC. It is translated as CASSEERQGNEQYF.

This clonotype has ten or more counts. The gene calls are TRBV10-3 and TRBJ2-2, with D perhaps TRBD2 (6 bases). V shed 10 bases and J shed 0 bases, with 12 bases lying between them. Per germline, CDR1 ENHRY and CDR2 SYGVKD. The CDR3 loop spans 14 amino acids. The CDR3 sequence: CATSGSPNTGELFF. DNA for the CDR3: TGTGCCACCTCCGGGAGCCCGAACACCGGGGAGCTGTTTTTT.

This clonotype occurred many times. J is TRBJ2-5 and V is TRBV29-1; no clear D. Germline CDR1 SQVTM, CDR2 ANQGSEA. Trimming left V 6 bases short and J 3 bases short, with 14 bases between. This CDR3 region has 13 residues. CDR3 sequence reads: CSVAGPVEETQYF. CDR3 DNA sequence: TGCAGCGTGGCCGGACCAGTGGAAGAGACCCAGTACTTC. Full variable domain (outside the CDR3, taken from reference TRBV29-1 and TRBJ2-5): SAVISQKPSRDICQRGTSLTIQCQVDSQVTMMFWYRQQPGQSLTLIATANQGSEATYESGFVIDKFPISRPNLTFSTLTVSNMSPEDSSIYLCSVAGPVEETQYFGPGTRLLVL.

This clonotype was picked up many times. The chain couples TRBV11-2 to TRBJ2-7, with 9 bases aligning to TRBD1. CDR1 and CDR2 from the germline V gene are SGHAT and FQNNGV. V lost 1 base, J lost 5 bases, and 6 bases stayed unmatched. The CDR3 covers 15 residues. CDR3 amino acids: CASSLVTGGVHEQYF. In nucleotides, the CDR3 is TGTGCCAGCAGCTTAGTCACAGGGGGCGTCCACGAGCAGTACTTC.

This clonotype was recorded many times. The rearrangement uses TRBV20-1 and TRBJ2-5; 8 bases are a match to TRBD1. Per the germline V gene, CDR1 is DFQATT and CDR2 is SNEGSKA (reference sequence). The CDR3 loop spans 15 amino acids. The trim removed 6 bases at V and 4 bases at J, leaving 13 bases unmatched. CDR3 in amino acids: CSAEPDRVGGETQYF. CDR3 sequence (DNA): TGCAGTGCAGAACCGGACAGGGTGGGAGGAGAGACCCAGTACTTC.

This clonotype was recorded many times. This chain uses TRBV29-1 with TRBJ2-7; 11 bases are shared with TRBD2. The CDR3 runs to 15 residues. Germline CDR1 SQVTM, CDR2 ANQGSEA. CDR3 sequence: CSANIPSGRFNEQYF. The CDR3 nucleotides are TGCAGTGCCAACATTCCTAGCGGGAGGTTCAACGAGCAGTACTTC.

The CDR3 coding sequence is TGCGCCAGCAGGTCGGGTTTTCGTAGTAACATGTTGAACACTGAAGCTTTCTTT. This translates into CASRSGFRSNMLNTEAFF. This chain links TRBV5-1 with TRBJ1-1; D is uncertain. V dropped 5 bases and J dropped 0 bases, with 23 bases sitting between them. Germline V gene sequence: CDR1 SGHRS, CDR2 YFSETQ. The CDR3 is 18 residues long.

This clonotype occurred a few times. The chain links TRBV29-1 to TRBJ2-2; maybe TRBD1 (6 bases). CDR3 length: 12 residues. Per the germline V gene, CDR1 is SQVTM and CDR2 is ANQGSEA. Trimming removed 7 bases at V and 6 bases at J, with 12 bases between. CDR3 DNA: TGCAGCGCGACCCCAGGGGCCGGGGAGCTGTTTTTT. Translation gives CSATPGAGELFF.

This clonotype has a count of ten or more. This chain links TRBV7-9 with TRBJ1-2; D unresolved. Germline V gives CDR1 SEHNR, CDR2 FQNEAQ (reference sequence). V lost 5 bases and J lost 5, with 18 bases in between. The CDR3 is made up of 15 amino acids. The CDR3 nucleotides are TGTGCCAGCAGCCTAGAGGACGGCTCGCGGTATGGCTACACCTTC. Amino acid sequence: CASSLEDGSRYGYTF.

This clonotype has at least ten counts. The genes are TRBV5-1 and TRBJ1-2, with D unclear. Germline assignment: CDR1 SGHRS and CDR2 YFSETQ. This CDR3 contains 15 residues. V dropped 0 bases and J dropped 5 bases, with 14 bases sitting between them. CDR3 sequence reads: CASSLGAGWGYGYTF. The CDR3 DNA reads TGCGCCAGCAGCTTGGGGGCAGGCTGGGGTTATGGCTACACCTTC. The variable domain in full, completed from reference TRBV5-1 and TRBJ1-2, reads KAGVTQTPRYLIKTRGQQVTLSCSPISGHRSVSWYQQTPGQGLQFLFEYFSETQRNKGNFPGRFSGRQFSNSRSEMNVSTLELGDSALYLCASSLGAGWGYGYTFGSGTRLTVV.

A few counts support this clonotype. V usage is TRBV6-2 or TRBV6-3 and J usage is TRBJ1-1; D remains ambiguous. The CDR3 spans 14 residues. Germline-derived CDR1 and CDR2 are MNHEY and SVGEGT. Trimming took 5 bases from V and 4 from J, leaving 14 bases between them. CDR3 nucleotides: TGTGCCAGCAGTGCCCAAGCCCGGGGCACTGAAGCTTTCTTT. Protein sequence: CASSAQARGTEAFF.

This clonotype was counted many times. The chain employs TRBV29-1 and TRBJ2-2; 11 positions match TRBD2. The germline gives CDR1 SQVTM, CDR2 ANQGSEA. The CDR3 totals 16 residues. V lost 4 bases to trimming and J lost 1 base; unmatched junction nucleotides: 5. CDR3 coding DNA: TGCAGCGTTGTCCCAACTAGCGGGAGGAACACCGGGGAGCTGTTTTTT. Protein sequence: CSVVPTSGRNTGELFF.

This clonotype has a count of ten or more. This chain links TRBV10-3 with TRBJ1-3, with D perhaps matching TRBD1 (5 bases). This CDR3 region has 17 residues. Trimming stripped 3 bases from V and 0 bases from J, with 15 bases between. CDR1 and CDR2 from the germline V gene are ENHRY and SYGVKD. This CDR3 is CAISELGVLASGNTIYF. The DNA for the CDR3 is TGTGCCATCAGTGAATTGGGGGTTTTAGCCTCTGGAAACACCATATATTTT.

The table lists this clonotype with a few counts. The rearrangement links TRBV5-1 to TRBJ2-7; 10 bases are a match to TRBD1. Trimming removed 3 bases from V and 5 bases from J; junction bases left unmatched: 5. The CDR3 totals 14 residues. Germline V gives CDR1 SGHRS, CDR2 YFSETQ. CDR3 sequence reads: CASSSTTGGNEQYF. CDR3 DNA: TGCGCCAGCAGCTCAACGACAGGGGGCAACGAGCAGTACTTC.

This clonotype was observed a handful of times. The chain has TRBV6-5 and TRBJ1-5, with 7 bases aligning to TRBD1. The CDR3 consists of 14 residues. V lost 4 bases, J lost 5 bases, and 5 bases stayed unmatched. Germline V gene data show CDR1 as MNHEY and CDR2 as SVGAGI. This chain's CDR3 is CASSSGQPYQPQHF. The DNA for the CDR3 is TGTGCCAGCAGTTCGGGACAGCCTTATCAGCCCCAGCATTTT.

Concerning this clonotype itself: A much larger clone lies a single base off, so this may be a read error. The V gene is TRBV2, the J gene TRBJ1-1; D unclear. The CDR3 totals 14 residues. The germline V gene has CDR1 SNHLY and CDR2 FYNNEI. V dropped 6 bases and J dropped 4 bases, with 15 bases sitting between them. The CDR3 region is CASSVVTASTEAFF. For the CDR3, the DNA is TGTGCCAGCAGCGTAGTAACTGCGAGCACTGAAGCTTTCTTT.

J is TRBJ2-5 and V is TRBV9, with D unclear. The ends were cut back, 0 bases at V and 2 bases at J, with 14 bases in the middle. This CDR3 is 16 amino acids long. CDR1 and CDR2 from the germline V gene are SGDLS and YYNGEE. The DNA for the CDR3 is TGTGCCAGCAGCGTAGGTTTGGCAAACCCTCAAGAGACCCAGTACTTC. It encodes CASSVGLANPQETQYF. Full variable domain (remainder filled in from reference TRBV9 and TRBJ2-5): DSGVTQTPKHLITATGQRVTLRCSPRSGDLSVYWYQQSLDQGLQFLIQYYNGEERAKGNILERFSAQQFPDLHSELNLSSLELGDSALYFCASSVGLANPQETQYFGPGTRLLVL.

This rearrangement joins TRBV19 to TRBJ2-2; the match to TRBD1 covers 9 bases. CDR3 size: 15 residues. J lost 7 bases, V lost 8 bases, and 11 bases had no gene match. CDR1 is LNHDA and CDR2 is SQIVND in the germline V gene (reference sequence). The CDR3 is CASGVQGAPGGELFF. CDR3 sequence (DNA): TGTGCCAGTGGGGTACAGGGGGCGCCAGGCGGGGAGCTGTTTTTT.

The gene calls are TRBV20-1 and TRBJ2-5; 13 bases agree with TRBD2. Trimming took 5 bases from V and 7 from J; bases not matched to a gene: 13. Germline values: CDR1 DFQATT, CDR2 SNEGSKA (reference sequence). This CDR3 region has 16 residues. CDR3 in amino acids: CSASELAGGVAGTQYF. The CDR3 DNA follows: TGCAGTGCTTCGGAACTAGCGGGAGGGGTGGCTGGGACCCAGTACTTC.

A few counts support this clonotype. The V and J genes are TRBV6-5 and TRBJ2-5, with 8 bases lining up with TRBD1. Germline CDR1 is MNHEY and CDR2 is SVGAGI. The junction had 8 bases not matched to a gene; V was cut back by 5 bases and J by 3 bases. The CDR3 length is 15 residues. CDR3 coding DNA: TGTGCCAGCAGTCCTCAGACAGGGGTTGAAGAGACCCAGTACTTC. Its translation: CASSPQTGVEETQYF.

Ten or more counts support this clonotype. The CDR3 reads CASSLTHKHYGYTF. In nucleotides, the CDR3 is TGCGCCAGCAGCCTGACTCACAAACACTATGGCTACACCTTC. V gene TRBV4-3 combines with J gene TRBJ1-2; D is unresolved. Germline V gene data show CDR1 as LGHNA and CDR2 as YSLEER. The CDR3 loop spans 14 amino acids. The germline V and J ends were trimmed by 4 bases and 3 bases, with 12 bases remaining between them.

Comments on this clonotype: A read error is likely, as this CDR3 ends without the conserved phenylalanine or tryptophan. It is unclear where the CDR3 begins or ends on the DNA, so no DNA is shown, and the CDR3 is as TCRdb lists it. The chain is built from TRBV10-3 and TRBJ2-7; the DNA was not used to check the table's D call, TRBD1. The CDR3 comprises 10 residues, both ends counted. Germline lookup yields CDR1 ENHRY and CDR2 SYGVKD. The CDR3 sequence is CAISGGDSDG.